The 5 T cell receptor beta chains below come from one sample, sequenced in a study of metastatic and nonmetastatic thyroid tumors (dated by TCRdb to about 2020). None of the patients had been given any treatment before thyroid surgery. Library generation was performed with PCR. TCRdb shows the sequencer as Illumina HiSeq 4000. TCRdb passed the public sequencing reads through fastp at Q25 and MiXCR, retaining productive beta sequences. The sample records approximately 82,000 clones, around 12% of which are singletons. Approximately 8.8% of the sample is in the top ten clones. Sequencing used tumor tissue. The receptor set was obtained from a female donor with papillary thyroid cancer or a benign thyroid nodule (not recorded which). Some clones in this sample may be carry-over from other donors' samples.

The sample holds a few counts of this clone. Compared with germline, one end of the junction differs, possibly owing to a read error. The CDR3 region is CVSSATGGETVTDTQYF. CDR3 bases: TGTGTCAGCAGTGCAACAGGGGGGGAGACCGTCACAGATACGCAGTATTTT. V is TRBV6-1 and J is TRBJ2-3; possible D gene TRBD1, 8 bases. The length of the CDR3 is 17 residues. Germline V gene data show CDR1 as MNHNS and CDR2 as SASEGT.

Comments on this clone: A much larger clone lies one base from this, so it may be a read error. The sample holds other DNA sequences that translate to the same CDR3. CDR3 loop: CASSPTAGELFF. The CDR3 DNA reads TGCGCCAGCAGCCCGACTGCCGGTGAGCTGTTTTTT. The chain combines TRBV5-1 with TRBJ2-2; no definite D call. Germline-derived CDR1 and CDR2 are SGHRS and YFSETQ. The CDR3 extends over 12 amino acids.

As for this clone: A much larger clonotype is one base distant, so this may be a read error. The chain carries TRBV19 and TRBJ1-5; D is uncertain. The CDR3 is made up of 14 amino acids. The V end lost 4 bases, the J end lost 4 bases, and 11 bases lay between the germline ends. Germline V gene sequence: CDR1 LNHDA, CDR2 SQIVND (reference sequence). The CDR3 is CASSSGLNNQPQHF. As DNA, the CDR3 is TGTGCCAGTAGTAGTGGATTAAATAATCAGCCCCAGCATTTT.

This clone was recorded at least ten times. In nucleotides, the CDR3 is TGTGCCAGCGGATTGCGGTGGAGCACAGATACGCAGTATTTT. It codes for CASGLRWSTDTQYF. The chain has TRBV27 and TRBJ2-3, with D hard to call. Looked up from germline, CDR1 is MNHEY and CDR2 is SMNVEV (reference sequence). V lost 8 bases and J 0 bases, leaving 12 bases between the germline ends. The CDR3 runs to 14 residues.

The table lists this clone with many counts. The chain employs TRBV27 and TRBJ2-2; 8 nucleotides align to TRBD2. Germline V gene lookup returns CDR1 MNHEY and CDR2 SMNVEV (reference sequence). This CDR3 is built from 16 residues. V lost 9 bases, J lost 5 bases, and 14 bases stayed unmatched. The CDR3: CASTSYGRAYTGELFF. In nucleotides, the CDR3 is TGTGCCAGTACCTCTTACGGGAGGGCCTATACCGGGGAGCTGTTTTTT.